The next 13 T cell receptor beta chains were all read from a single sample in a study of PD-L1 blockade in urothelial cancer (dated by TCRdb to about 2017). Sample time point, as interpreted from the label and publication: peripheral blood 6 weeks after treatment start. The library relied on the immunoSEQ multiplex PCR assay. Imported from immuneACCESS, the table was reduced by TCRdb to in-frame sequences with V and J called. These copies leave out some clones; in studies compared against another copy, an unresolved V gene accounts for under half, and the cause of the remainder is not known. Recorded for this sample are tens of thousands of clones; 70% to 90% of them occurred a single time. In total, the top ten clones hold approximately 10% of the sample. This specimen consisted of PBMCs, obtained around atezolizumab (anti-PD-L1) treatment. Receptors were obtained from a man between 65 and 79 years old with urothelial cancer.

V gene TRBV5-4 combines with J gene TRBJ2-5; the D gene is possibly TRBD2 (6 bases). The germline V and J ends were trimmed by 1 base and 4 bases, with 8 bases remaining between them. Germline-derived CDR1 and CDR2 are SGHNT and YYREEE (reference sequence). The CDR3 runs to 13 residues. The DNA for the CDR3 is TGTGCCAGCAGCTTGTGGCGGGGAGAGACCCAGTACTTC. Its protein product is CASSLWRGETQYF.

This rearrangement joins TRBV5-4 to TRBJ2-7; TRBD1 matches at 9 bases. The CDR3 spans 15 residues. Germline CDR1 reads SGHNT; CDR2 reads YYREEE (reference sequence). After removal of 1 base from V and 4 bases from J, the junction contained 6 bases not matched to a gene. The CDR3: CASSLSWTGDYEQYF. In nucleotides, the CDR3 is TGTGCCAGCAGCTTGTCCTGGACAGGGGATTACGAGCAGTACTTC.

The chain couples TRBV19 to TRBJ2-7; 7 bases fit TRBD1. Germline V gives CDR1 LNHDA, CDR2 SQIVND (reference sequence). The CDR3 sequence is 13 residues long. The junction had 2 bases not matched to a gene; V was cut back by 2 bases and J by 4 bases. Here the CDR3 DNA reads TGTGCCAGTAGTATAACAGGGGCGTACGAGCAGTACTTC. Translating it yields CASSITGAYEQYF.

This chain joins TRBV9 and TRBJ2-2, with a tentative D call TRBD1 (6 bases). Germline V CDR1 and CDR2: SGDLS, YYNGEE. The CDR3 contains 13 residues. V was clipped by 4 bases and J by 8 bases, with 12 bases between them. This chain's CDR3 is CASSRGTVGELFF. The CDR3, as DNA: TGTGCCAGCAGCAGGGGGACGGTGGGGGAGCTGTTTTTT.

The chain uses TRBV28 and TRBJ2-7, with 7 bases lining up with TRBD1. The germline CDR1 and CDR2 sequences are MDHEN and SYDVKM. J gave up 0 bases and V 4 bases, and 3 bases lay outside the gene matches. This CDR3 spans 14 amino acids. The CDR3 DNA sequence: TGTGCCAGCAGTTCGGGACAGTCCTCCTACGAGCAGTACTTC. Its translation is CASSSGQSSYEQYF.

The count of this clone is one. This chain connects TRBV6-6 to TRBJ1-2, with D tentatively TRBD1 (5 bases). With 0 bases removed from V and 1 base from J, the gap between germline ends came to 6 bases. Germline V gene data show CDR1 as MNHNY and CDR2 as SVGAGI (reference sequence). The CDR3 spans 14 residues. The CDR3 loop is CASSYSQGNYGYTF. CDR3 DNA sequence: TGTGCCAGCAGTTACTCCCAGGGTAACTATGGCTACACCTTC.

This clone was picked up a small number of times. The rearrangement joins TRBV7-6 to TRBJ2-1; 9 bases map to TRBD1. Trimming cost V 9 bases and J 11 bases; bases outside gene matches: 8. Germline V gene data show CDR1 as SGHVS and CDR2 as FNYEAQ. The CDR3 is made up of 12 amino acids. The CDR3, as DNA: TGTGCCAGTACCACAGGGGGCGCGAAGCAGTTCTTC. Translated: CASTTGGAKQFF.

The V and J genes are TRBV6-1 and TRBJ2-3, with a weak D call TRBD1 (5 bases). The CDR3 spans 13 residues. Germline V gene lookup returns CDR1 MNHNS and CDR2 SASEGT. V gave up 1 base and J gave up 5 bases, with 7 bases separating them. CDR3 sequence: CASSEVDRDTQYF. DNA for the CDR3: TGTGCCAGCAGTGAAGTCGACAGAGATACGCAGTATTTT.

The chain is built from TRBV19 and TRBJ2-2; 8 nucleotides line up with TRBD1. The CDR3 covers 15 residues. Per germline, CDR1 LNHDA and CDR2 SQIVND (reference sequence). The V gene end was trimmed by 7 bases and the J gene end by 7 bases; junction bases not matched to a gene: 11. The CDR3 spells CASTPQTGASGELFF. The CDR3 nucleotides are TGTGCCAGTACACCTCAGACAGGGGCGAGCGGGGAGCTGTTTTTT.

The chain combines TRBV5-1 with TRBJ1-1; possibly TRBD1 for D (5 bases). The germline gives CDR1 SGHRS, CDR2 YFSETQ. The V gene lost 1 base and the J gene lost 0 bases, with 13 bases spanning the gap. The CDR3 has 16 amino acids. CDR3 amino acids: CASSLYGTAMNTEAFF. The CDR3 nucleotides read TGCGCCAGCAGCTTGTACGGGACTGCAATGAACACTGAAGCTTTCTTT.

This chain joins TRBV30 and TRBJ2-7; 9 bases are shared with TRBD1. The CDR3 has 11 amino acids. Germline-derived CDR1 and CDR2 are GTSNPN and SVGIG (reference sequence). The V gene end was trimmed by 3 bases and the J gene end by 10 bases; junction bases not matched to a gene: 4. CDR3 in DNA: TGTGCCTGGAGCGGGGACAGGGTTCAGTACTTC. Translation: CAWSGDRVQYF.

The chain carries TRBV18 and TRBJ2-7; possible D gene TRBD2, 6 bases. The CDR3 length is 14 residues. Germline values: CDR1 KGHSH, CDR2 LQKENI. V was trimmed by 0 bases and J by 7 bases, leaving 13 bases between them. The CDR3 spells CASSPPGLSQEQYF. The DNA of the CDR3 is TGTGCCAGCTCACCACCGGGACTCTCCCAGGAGCAGTACTTC.

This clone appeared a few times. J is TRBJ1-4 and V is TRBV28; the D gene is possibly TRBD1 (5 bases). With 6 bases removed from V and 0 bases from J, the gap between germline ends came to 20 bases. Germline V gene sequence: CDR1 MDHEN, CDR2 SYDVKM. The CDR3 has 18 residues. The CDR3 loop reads CASRSPLGEATTNEKLFF. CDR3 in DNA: TGTGCCAGCAGATCCCCTTTGGGGGAGGCTACAACTAATGAAAAACTGTTTTTT.